This entry lists 29 T cell receptor beta chains sequenced from one sample in a study of T-cell reconstitution after alpha-beta-depleted transplantation in children (dated by TCRdb to the mid-2010s). Library preparation used PCR. For sequencing, an Illumina HiSeq 2500 was employed. TCR library preparation used molecular barcoding, with unique molecular identifiers applied to normalize quantification of the TCRbeta repertoire. TCRdb reran the public reads through fastp at Q25 and MiXCR, keeping productive beta chains. Each CDR3 protein gets just one entry, which takes the most common genes and DNA from the rows behind it. For this sample the table gives about 980,000 distinct CDR3 sequences, of which less than 30% were detected only once. The ten largest clones take up around 30% of the sample. This sample's treatment or condition label indicates: allogeneic hematopoietic cell transplantation with graft depleted of TCRalphabeta T cells and CD19 B cells.

The starting material was PBMCs, mostly from graft donor cells, obtained 360 days after TCRalphabeta/CD19-depleted stem cell transplant. The receptors were gathered from a boy under two years old who had a stem cell transplant for SCID, so the T cells may come from the graft donor.

V usage is TRBV20-1 and J usage is TRBJ2-1, with a tentative D call TRBD2 (5 bases). V lost 5 bases, J lost 3 bases, and 20 bases lay in between. In germline, CDR1 is DFQATT, CDR2 SNEGSKA (reference sequence). The CDR3 is 16 residues long. The CDR3 region has the DNA TGCAGTGCTCTGCCCGTGAGCGGATTTTTCTACAATGAGCAGTTCTTC. It specifies CSALPVSGFFYNEQFF.

The table lists this clonotype with a few counts. The chain joins TRBV27 to TRBJ2-7; a possible D gene is TRBD2 (7 bases). This CDR3 has 15 amino acids. V was clipped by 2 bases and J by 7 bases, with 18 bases between them. Germline assignment: CDR1 MNHEY and CDR2 SMNVEV (reference sequence). The CDR3 DNA sequence: TGTGCCAGCAGTTTAGGCGCGGGGGCCTCGGGGGAGCAGTACTTC. It yields the protein CASSLGAGASGEQYF.

In this sample, this clonotype turned up many times. The chain uses TRBV7-9 and TRBJ2-7; 7 bases map to TRBD1. The CDR3 extends over 13 amino acids. J was trimmed by 3 bases and V by 5 bases; bases with no gene match: 4. Looked up from germline, CDR1 is SEHNR and CDR2 is FQNEAQ (reference sequence). CDR3 DNA: TGTGCCAGCAGCGTAGACAGGGTCTACGAGCAGTACTTC. The encoded protein is CASSVDRVYEQYF.

This chain links TRBV3-1 with TRBJ2-1; 8 nucleotides line up with TRBD2. V lost 4 bases, J lost 7 bases, and 9 bases stayed unmatched. The CDR3 has 15 residues. Germline CDR1 and CDR2: LGHDT and YNNKEL (reference sequence). The DNA of the CDR3 is TGTGCCAGCAGCCCCGCCGGACTAGCTGGGAATGAGCAGTTCTTC. It codes for CASSPAGLAGNEQFF.

The chain uses TRBV29-1 and TRBJ2-5, with 12 bases lining up with TRBD1. With 4 bases clipped from V and 3 bases from J, the junction kept 6 bases outside the gene matches. The CDR3 length is 15 residues. Germline V lookup: CDR1 SQVTM, CDR2 ANQGSEA. Here the CDR3 reads CSVVGDRGREETQYF. DNA of the CDR3: TGCAGCGTTGTAGGGGACAGGGGGCGTGAAGAGACCCAGTACTTC.

V usage is TRBV5-1 and J usage is TRBJ2-1; TRBD1 matches at 12 bases. With 4 bases clipped from V and 9 bases from J, the junction kept 11 bases outside the gene matches. From germline, CDR1 is SGHRS and CDR2 YFSETQ. The CDR3 sequence is 16 residues long. The CDR3 sequence: CASSPPGTGGRSEQFF. The CDR3 bases are TGCGCCAGCAGCCCGCCCGGGACAGGGGGCCGGAGTGAGCAGTTCTTC.

Only a few counts were recorded for this clonotype. The chain is built from TRBV20-1 and TRBJ1-3; 7 positions agree with TRBD1. V shed 6 bases and J 4 bases; nucleotides not matched to a gene: 12. Germline V lookup: CDR1 DFQATT, CDR2 SNEGSKA (reference sequence). The length of the CDR3 is 15 residues. CDR3 coding DNA: TGCAGTGCCTCCCGGAACAGGGGTTCAGGAAACACCATATATTTT. This encodes CSASRNRGSGNTIYF.

This clonotype rates as medium-sized. The V gene is TRBV28, the J gene TRBJ2-1; weak D call: TRBD1 (6 bases). CDR1 is MDHEN, CDR2 SYDVKM, per germline. The CDR3 has 16 residues. Between the trimmed V and J ends, which lost 10 bases and 0 bases, there was a span of 19 bases. In nucleotides, the CDR3 is TGTGCCACCCAAGAACTACAGGGAGTCTCCTACAATGAGCAGTTCTTC. This gives the protein CATQELQGVSYNEQFF.

The V gene is TRBV29-1, the J gene TRBJ2-1; 8 nucleotides line up with TRBD2. There are 14 residues in the CDR3. Germline assignment: CDR1 SQVTM and CDR2 ANQGSEA. V was clipped by 3 bases and J by 8 bases; unmatched bases: 9. The CDR3 DNA follows: TGCAGCGTTGAGCGGGGGGCCCGTAGGGATGAGCAGTTCTTC. It yields the protein CSVERGARRDEQFF.

The genes are TRBV12-3 or TRBV12-4 and TRBJ1-5, with 7 bases that match TRBD1. The J segment lost 7 bases and the V segment lost 6 bases, leaving 12 bases of the junction unmatched. This CDR3 spans 15 amino acids. The CDR3 nucleotides read TGTGCCAGCAGCCTCGACAGGGAAGGAAAACAGCCCCAGCATTTT. This codes for CASSLDREGKQPQHF.

The chain combines TRBV12-3 or TRBV12-4 with TRBJ2-1; D ambiguous. The CDR3 sequence is 13 residues long. V lost 2 bases, J lost 8 bases, and 10 bases lay in between. The DNA for the CDR3 is TGTGCCAGCAGTTTATTCGGTCGGGATGAGCAGTTCTTC. Its translation: CASSLFGRDEQFF.

V usage is TRBV4-1 and J usage is TRBJ2-7; 9 bases match TRBD1. The CDR3 is made up of 13 amino acids. V dropped 6 bases and J dropped 5; count of bases not matched to a gene: 5. Germline lookup yields CDR1 MGHRA and CDR2 YSYEKL. The CDR3: CASRRQGVDEQYF. In DNA, the CDR3 is TGCGCCAGCAGACGACAGGGGGTCGACGAGCAGTACTTC.

J is TRBJ2-3 and V is TRBV9; D is unresolved. Germline CDR1 SGDLS, CDR2 YYNGEE. The CDR3 is made up of 15 amino acids. The germline V and J ends were trimmed by 1 base and 1 base, with 10 bases remaining between them. The CDR3 sequence: CASSVMSGGTDTQYF. In nucleotides, the CDR3 is TGTGCCAGCAGCGTAATGAGTGGGGGCACAGATACGCAGTATTTT.

This clonotype has just a few counts. V and J are TRBV27 and TRBJ2-1; 9 nucleotides line up with TRBD2. The CDR3 length is 17 residues. Germline V CDR1 and CDR2: MNHEY, SMNVEV (reference sequence). Trimming removed 2 bases from V and 2 bases from J; junction bases left unmatched: 7. As DNA, the CDR3 is TGTGCCAGCAGTTTAATGGGGCGGGGGGGCCCCTACAATGAGCAGTTCTTC. It yields the protein CASSLMGRGGPYNEQFF.

In DNA, the CDR3 is TGCAGTGCTGGGGGGCAGAGGGGAACTGAAGCTTTCTTT. It encodes CSAGGQRGTEAFF. The chain joins TRBV20-1 to TRBJ1-1; tentative D call: TRBD1 (6 bases). This CDR3 has 13 amino acids. V dropped 5 bases and J dropped 5 bases, with 15 bases sitting between them. The germline gives CDR1 DFQATT, CDR2 SNEGSKA (reference sequence).

The V gene is TRBV19, the J gene TRBJ2-6; no clear D gene. The CDR3 is 13 residues long. Germline V gene data show CDR1 as LNHDA and CDR2 as SQIVND (reference sequence). Trimming removed 9 bases at V and 2 bases at J, with 8 bases between. The CDR3 protein is CASRLPGANVLTF. In DNA, the CDR3 is TGTGCCAGCCGACTTCCTGGGGCCAACGTCCTGACTTTC. Drawing the rest from reference TRBV19 and TRBJ2-6, the complete variable domain is DGGITQSPKYLFRKEGQNVTLSCEQNLNHDAMYWYRQDPGQGLRLIYYSQIVNDFQKGDIAEGYSVSREKKESFPLTVTSAQKNPTAFYLCASRLPGANVLTFGAGSRLTVL.

CDR3 in DNA: TGTGCCAGCTCAAAGGGACAGGTGAGCTCCTACGAGCAGTACTTC. It yields the protein CASSKGQVSSYEQYF. This chain joins TRBV18 and TRBJ2-7; 8 bases agree with TRBD1. Germline V lookup: CDR1 KGHSH, CDR2 LQKENI. The V gene end was trimmed by 5 bases and the J gene end by 0 bases; junction bases not matched to a gene: 6. This CDR3 is 15 amino acids long. The entire variable domain, with the rest obtained from reference TRBV18 and TRBJ2-7, is as follows: NAGVMQNPRHLVRRRGQEARLRCSPMKGHSHVYWYRQLPEEGLKFMVYLQKENIIDESGMPKERFSAEFPKEGPSILRIQQVVRGDSAAYFCASSKGQVSSYEQYFGPGTRLTVT.

This clonotype was seen a few times. The chain links TRBV5-1 to TRBJ2-7; tentative D call: TRBD1 (6 bases). The CDR3 contains 17 residues. Germline V gives CDR1 SGHRS, CDR2 YFSETQ. Between the trimmed V and J ends, which lost 7 bases and 0 bases, there was a span of 23 bases. CDR3 region: CASSDGQSYKSSYEQYF. The CDR3 nucleotides read TGCGCCAGCTCGGATGGACAGTCATATAAGAGCTCCTACGAGCAGTACTTC.

The rearrangement uses TRBV15 and TRBJ2-7, with D perhaps matching TRBD1 (6 bases). Trimming shortened V by 6 bases and J by 0 bases, and 9 bases separated the two germline ends. Germline V gene lookup returns CDR1 LNHNV and CDR2 YYDKDF (reference sequence). The CDR3 has 13 amino acids. CDR3 bases: TGTGCCACCAGACAGGACAGCTCCTACGAGCAGTACTTC. This translates into CATRQDSSYEQYF.

The chain is built from TRBV5-1 and TRBJ2-4; a weak D match, TRBD2 (6 bases). With 0 bases removed from V and 2 bases from J, the gap between germline ends came to 21 bases. From germline, CDR1 is SGHRS and CDR2 YFSETQ. There are 19 residues in the CDR3. The CDR3 DNA follows: TGCGCCAGCAGCTTGGGACCTTCACTAGCAGGATATACCAAAAACATTCAGTACTTC. It codes for CASSLGPSLAGYTKNIQYF.

The V call is TRBV12-3 or TRBV12-4, the J call TRBJ1-1; D unclear. The V end was cut by 3 bases, the J end by 4 bases, with 9 bases between. The CDR3 has 13 amino acids. DNA of the CDR3: TGTGCCAGCAGTTTTTCGGGTAGCACTGAAGCTTTCTTT. As protein: CASSFSGSTEAFF.

This clonotype was seen only once. The chain links TRBV27 to TRBJ1-1; D remains ambiguous. V was shortened by 5 bases and J by 4 bases, with 17 bases between the two germline ends. The CDR3 is 15 residues long. Germline lookup yields CDR1 MNHEY and CDR2 SMNVEV (reference sequence). CDR3 in DNA: TGTGCCAGCAGTCCCATACTCGGGATGGCCACTGAAGCTTTCTTT. This codes for CASSPILGMATEAFF.

This clonotype was counted ten times or more. The V gene is TRBV18, the J gene TRBJ2-7; no clear D. The CDR3 loop spans 13 amino acids. Germline V gene lookup returns CDR1 KGHSH and CDR2 LQKENI. V shed 2 bases and J shed 4 bases, with 9 bases lying between them. CDR3 sequence reads: CASSPGIGYEQYF. The CDR3 DNA is TGTGCCAGCTCACCAGGGATAGGTTACGAGCAGTACTTC.

The V and J genes are TRBV28 and TRBJ2-1, with 7 bases matching TRBD2. The CDR3 sequence is 14 residues long. Germline V gene data show CDR1 as MDHEN and CDR2 as SYDVKM. The V gene end was trimmed by 6 bases and the J gene end by 5 bases; junction bases not matched to a gene: 7. CDR3 DNA sequence: TGTGCCAGCAGGGGGTCGACTAGCCACAATGAGCAGTTCTTC. Encoded protein: CASRGSTSHNEQFF.

The chain uses TRBV11-1 and TRBJ1-1; D remains unclear. Per germline, CDR1 SGHAT and CDR2 FQDESV (reference sequence). V lost 0 bases, J lost 0 bases, and 17 bases lay in between. This CDR3 region has 18 residues. CDR3 bases: TGTGCCAGCAGCTTAGCACCTGGGAGAGGCGGAATGAACACTGAAGCTTTCTTT. This encodes CASSLAPGRGGMNTEAFF.

The table lists this clonotype with a count of one. This sequence joins TRBV12-3 or TRBV12-4 and TRBJ2-7, with a tentative D call TRBD2 (7 bases). The CDR3 extends over 14 amino acids. The germline V and J ends were trimmed by 6 bases and 5 bases, with 17 bases remaining between them. Written as DNA, the CDR3 is TGTGCCAGCAGACTCTGGCGGGGGCATCACGAGCAGTACTTC. Its translation is CASRLWRGHHEQYF.

This chain connects TRBV11-2 to TRBJ2-7; maybe TRBD1 (6 bases). V was shortened by 4 bases and J by 2 bases, with 12 bases between the two germline ends. CDR1 SGHAT and CDR2 FQNNGV come from the germline V gene. The CDR3 covers 14 residues. The DNA for the CDR3 is TGTGCCAGCAGCTCCGACCCAGGGGCCTACGAGCAGTACTTC. Translation gives CASSSDPGAYEQYF.

This chain joins TRBV6-1 and TRBJ2-7; D gene uncertain. The CDR3 totals 14 residues. Germline V gene sequence: CDR1 MNHNS, CDR2 SASEGT. Trimming removed 0 bases at V and 3 bases at J, with 9 bases between. DNA for the CDR3: TGTGCCAGCAGTGAAGCCGACATAAACTACGAGCAGTACTTC. Its translation is CASSEADINYEQYF.

The sample holds a few counts of this clonotype. The genes are TRBV4-1 and TRBJ2-2; 10 positions agree with TRBD2. Germline V gives CDR1 MGHRA, CDR2 YSYEKL. CDR3 length equals 18 residues. With 1 base clipped from V and 7 bases from J, the junction kept 12 bases outside the gene matches. The DNA for the CDR3 is TGCGCCAGCAGCCAAGGTCTAGCGGGGGCCCCAGTAAGCGGGGAGCTGTTTTTT. Translation gives CASSQGLAGAPVSGELFF.